This TCR beta chain was identified in a study of T-cell memory formation after mild COVID-19. Study-wide points: Shrinking CD4+ clones were chiefly CM and EM; CD8+ ones were chiefly EMRA. Day 15 to 85 contracting clones showed balanced CD4/CD8; day 15 to 37 expanders favored CD4+. The finding that pre-infection memory included some responding clones suggested that cross-reactive memory joined.

From 5'RACE with constant-segment primers came TCR alpha and TCR beta cDNA libraries that carried sample barcodes and UMIs. TCRdb fed the 5' RACE reads into MiXCR, producing one record per CDR3 protein. Of about 340,000 distinct CDR3 sequences in the sample, more than 15% were seen once. Concerning this clonotype itself: Its antigen is unidentified.

Trimming removed 8 bases from V and 4 bases from J, with 6 bases in between. Germline CDR1 and CDR2: SQVTM and ANQGSEA. This CDR3 has 10 amino acids. This rearrangement joins TRBV29-1 to TRBJ2-1; no clear D. Sequences were obtained from PBMCs or a T cell subset sorted from them (not recorded which). This TCR came from a young man who had mild COVID-19 (a few samples of this study predate the infection). Cell type and time point are not known. CDR3 protein: CSSQYNEQFF. In DNA form, the CDR3 reads TGCAGCTCGCAGTACAATGAGCAGTTCTTC.